This entry lists 18 T cell receptor beta chains sequenced from one sample in a study of T cell responses to AZD1222 COVID-19 vaccine. Assay: immunoSEQ multiplex PCR; the TCRdb copy retains only in-frame clones and omits some. The repertoire holds 100,000 to 150,000 clones, with about nine tenths as singletons. Sample: peripheral blood, taken on day 0 of AZD1222 vaccination. Receptor source: an adult in good health.

V and J are TRBV19 and TRBJ1-1; TRBD1 agrees at 8 bases. CDR1 is LNHDA and CDR2 is SQIVND in the germline V gene (reference sequence). Trimming cost V 10 bases and J 0 bases; bases outside gene matches: 4. The CDR3 runs to 13 residues. CDR3 region: CATRTGMNTEAFF. Here the CDR3 DNA reads TGTGCCACCAGGACAGGGATGAACACTGAAGCTTTCTTT.

The chain is built from TRBV9 and TRBJ2-7, with D uncertain. Germline CDR1 SGDLS, CDR2 YYNGEE. There are 14 residues in the CDR3. Deletions cut 0 bases from V and 0 bases from J, with 7 bases between. The DNA for the CDR3 is TGTGCCAGCAGCGTAGTAGCCAGCTCCTACGAGCAGTACTTC. Residues: CASSVVASSYEQYF.

J is TRBJ2-1 and V is TRBV11-1; TRBD2 matches at 12 bases. V gave up 6 bases and J gave up 5 bases; unmatched junction bases: 5. The CDR3 length is 15 residues. The germline V gene has CDR1 SGHAT and CDR2 FQDESV (reference sequence). CDR3 DNA sequence: TGTGCCAGCAGACCTAGCGGGGGGGCCCACAATGAGCAGTTCTTC. Protein product: CASRPSGGAHNEQFF.

In this sample, this clone turned up once. The V and J genes are TRBV7-8 and TRBJ2-7; 8 nucleotides line up with TRBD1. Germline CDR1 SGHVS, CDR2 FQNEAQ. V was pared by 4 bases and J by 5 bases, with 7 bases of the junction left unmatched. The CDR3 is 14 amino acids. The CDR3 sequence: CASSSRQGTHEQYF. CDR3 in DNA: TGTGCCAGCAGCTCCAGACAGGGGACCCACGAGCAGTACTTC. Supplemented by reference TRBV7-8 and TRBJ2-7, the full variable domain reads GAGVSQSPRYKVAKRGQDVALRCDPISGHVSLFWYQQALGQGPEFLTYFQNEAQLDKSGLPSDRFFAERPEGSVSTLKIQRTQQEDSAVYLCASSSRQGTHEQYFGPGTRLTVT.

This chain uses TRBV10-2 with TRBJ1-3; D unclear. Germline V lookup: CDR1 WSHSY, CDR2 SAAADI. The CDR3 runs to 14 residues. Trimming took off 7 bases at V and 0 bases at J, with 10 bases between the two ends. CDR3 bases: TGCGCCAGCATCAGATCCTTCTCTGGAAACACCATATATTTT. As protein: CASIRSFSGNTIYF.

This chain connects TRBV18 to TRBJ1-1; maybe TRBD1 (5 bases). Germline-derived CDR1 and CDR2 are KGHSH and LQKENI. The CDR3 extends over 13 amino acids. Trimming shortened V by 3 bases and J by 5 bases, and 10 bases separated the two germline ends. CDR3 DNA: TGTGCCAGCTCACCCGGCGAGGGGACTGAAGCTTTCTTT. Translating gives CASSPGEGTEAFF.

The chain has TRBV27 and TRBJ1-1; 9 positions match TRBD1. The CDR3 runs to 15 residues. The germline V gene has CDR1 MNHEY and CDR2 SMNVEV (reference sequence). V lost 5 bases to trimming and J lost 4 bases; unmatched junction nucleotides: 8. The CDR3 region has the DNA TGTGCCAGCAGTGCTACAGGGGGCGTCGGCACTGAAGCTTTCTTT. The encoded protein is CASSATGGVGTEAFF.

The chain employs TRBV30 and TRBJ2-7; 7 nucleotides agree with TRBD1. Germline assignment: CDR1 GTSNPN and CDR2 SVGIG (reference sequence). CDR3 length: 13 amino acids. The junction had 5 bases not matched to a gene; V was cut back by 3 bases and J by 3 bases. CDR3 sequence reads: CAWRGTVGYEQYF. The CDR3 DNA reads as TGTGCCTGGAGAGGGACAGTGGGCTACGAGCAGTACTTC.

V and J are TRBV6-5 and TRBJ2-5; D might be TRBD2 (5 bases). The CDR3 length is 12 residues. Trimming removed 7 bases from V and 1 base from J, with 7 bases in between. In germline, CDR1 is MNHEY, CDR2 SVGAGI. The CDR3 region is CASMGSQETQYF. DNA of the CDR3: TGTGCCAGCATGGGGAGCCAAGAGACCCAGTACTTC.

This clone was seen just once. The CDR3 loop is CASSPHSGGAPEQYF. CDR3 coding DNA: TGTGCCAGCAGCCCCCATAGCGGGGGGGCGCCCGAGCAGTACTTC. This chain uses TRBV7-2 with TRBJ2-7; 11 bases fit TRBD2. There are 15 residues in the CDR3. CDR1 and CDR2 from the germline V gene are SGHTA and FQGNSA. The V and J ends lost 5 bases and 6 bases, in that order; junction bases with no gene match: 9.

V and J are TRBV5-5 and TRBJ2-3; 7 bases agree with TRBD1. Germline lookup yields CDR1 SGHKS and CDR2 YYEKEE (reference sequence). The CDR3 covers 14 residues. Trimming cost V 5 bases and J 3 bases; bases outside gene matches: 6. The CDR3 DNA follows: TGTGCCAGCAGTTCCGGGACAGCGACAGATACGCAGTATTTT. Translated, it gives CASSSGTATDTQYF.

The V gene is TRBV5-8, the J gene TRBJ1-2; TRBD1 matches 10 bases. The CDR3 covers 15 residues. V gave up 0 bases and J gave up 2 bases; unmatched junction bases: 1. CDR1 and CDR2 (germline): SGHTS, YDEGEE. CDR3 loop: CASSLEGQGNYGYTF. CDR3 nucleotides: TGTGCCAGCAGCTTGGAGGGACAGGGGAACTATGGCTACACCTTC.

The chain is built from TRBV5-1 and TRBJ2-5; 9 bases fit TRBD2. Germline V gives CDR1 SGHRS, CDR2 YFSETQ. The CDR3 loop spans 16 amino acids. V shed 0 bases, J shed 4 bases, and the junction held 7 bases outside the gene matches. The CDR3 region has the DNA TGCGCCAGCAGCTTGGCGTTGGCGGGGGGGCGAGAGACCCAGTACTTC. This codes for CASSLALAGGRETQYF.

V is TRBV28 and J is TRBJ1-5; TRBD1 might be the D (5 bases). CDR3 length equals 14 residues. Trimming cost V 8 bases and J 7 bases, with 18 bases left between them. Per germline, CDR1 MDHEN and CDR2 SYDVKM. The CDR3 sequence: CASQGGGTNQPQHF. The CDR3, as DNA: TGTGCCAGCCAGGGCGGAGGGACCAACCAGCCCCAGCATTTT.

This clone has just one count. The chain combines TRBV28 with TRBJ1-5; no definite D call. Trimming took off 5 bases at V and 2 bases at J, with 7 bases between the two ends. The V gene's germline CDR1 is MDHEN and CDR2 SYDVKM. The CDR3 sequence is 13 residues long. This chain's CDR3 is CASSPMGNQPQHF. CDR3 coding DNA: TGTGCCAGCAGTCCCATGGGCAATCAGCCCCAGCATTTT.

As regards this clone: The sample contains more than one DNA sequence encoding this CDR3. The chain links TRBV7-3 to TRBJ1-1; tentatively, D is TRBD1 (5 bases). CDR1 SGHTA and CDR2 FQGTGA come from the germline V gene. This CDR3 is built from 13 residues. The V and J ends lost 6 bases and 3 bases respectively, with 11 bases between them. The chain's CDR3 is CASSLTGDTEAFF. The CDR3 DNA reads TGTGCCAGCAGTCTGACGGGGGACACTGAAGCTTTCTTT.

CDR3 loop: CASSQRYGYTF. The CDR3 coding sequence is TGTGCCAGCAGCCAAAGATATGGCTACACCTTC. The chain joins TRBV7-8 to TRBJ1-2; no definite D call. This CDR3 spans 11 amino acids. Trimming left V 5 bases short and J 5 bases short, with 6 bases between. CDR1 is SGHVS, CDR2 FQNEAQ, per germline.

The chain carries TRBV5-6 and TRBJ1-1, with D possibly TRBD1 on 6 matching bases. Germline V gene lookup returns CDR1 SGHDT and CDR2 YYEEEE. Trimming took off 0 bases at V and 0 bases at J, with 18 bases between the two ends. The CDR3 extends over 18 amino acids. In DNA, the CDR3 is TGTGCCAGCAGCTTGGAAGGGCAGGGGTTGGACATGAACACTGAAGCTTTCTTT. Protein: CASSLEGQGLDMNTEAFF.